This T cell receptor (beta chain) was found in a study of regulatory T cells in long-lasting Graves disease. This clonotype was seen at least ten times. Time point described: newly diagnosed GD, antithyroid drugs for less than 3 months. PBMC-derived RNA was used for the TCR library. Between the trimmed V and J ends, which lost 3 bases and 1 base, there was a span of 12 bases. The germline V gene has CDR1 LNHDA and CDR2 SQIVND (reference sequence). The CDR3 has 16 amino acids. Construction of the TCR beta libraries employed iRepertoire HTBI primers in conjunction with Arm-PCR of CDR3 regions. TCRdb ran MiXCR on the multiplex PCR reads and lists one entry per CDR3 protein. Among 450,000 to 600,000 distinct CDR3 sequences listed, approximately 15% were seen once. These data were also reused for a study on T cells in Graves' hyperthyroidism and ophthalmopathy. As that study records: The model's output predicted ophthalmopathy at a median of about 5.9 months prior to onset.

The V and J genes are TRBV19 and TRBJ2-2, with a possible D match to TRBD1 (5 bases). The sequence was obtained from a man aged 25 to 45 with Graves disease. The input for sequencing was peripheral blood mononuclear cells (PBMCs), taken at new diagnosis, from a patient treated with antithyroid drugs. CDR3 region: CASSIRGRENTGELFF. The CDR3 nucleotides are TGTGCCAGTAGTATTAGGGGCAGGGAGAACACCGGGGAGCTGTTTTTT.